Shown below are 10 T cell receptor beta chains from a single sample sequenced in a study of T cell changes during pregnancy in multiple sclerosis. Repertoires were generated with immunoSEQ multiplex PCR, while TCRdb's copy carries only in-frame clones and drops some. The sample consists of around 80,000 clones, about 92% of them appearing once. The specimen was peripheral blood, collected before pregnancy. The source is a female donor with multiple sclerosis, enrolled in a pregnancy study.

CDR3 in amino acids: CASSLPGTVPSGANVLTF. In nucleotides, the CDR3 is TGTGCCAGCAGCCTTCCCGGGACAGTTCCCTCTGGGGCCAACGTCCTGACTTTC. The chain recombines TRBV21-1 with TRBJ2-6; the D call in the table, TRBD1, was not verified against the DNA. TRBV21-1 is a listed pseudogene. This CDR3 has 18 amino acids.

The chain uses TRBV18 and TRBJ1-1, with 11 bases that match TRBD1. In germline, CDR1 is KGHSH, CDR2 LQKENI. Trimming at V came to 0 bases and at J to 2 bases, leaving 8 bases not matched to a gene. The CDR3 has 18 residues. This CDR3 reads CASSPPGTGGMLNTEAFF. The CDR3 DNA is TGTGCCAGCTCACCACCGGGGACAGGGGGTATGTTAAACACTGAAGCTTTCTTT. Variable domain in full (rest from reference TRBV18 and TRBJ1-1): NAGVMQNPRHLVRRRGQEARLRCSPMKGHSHVYWYRQLPEEGLKFMVYLQKENIIDESGMPKERFSAEFPKEGPSILRIQQVVRGDSAAYFCASSPPGTGGMLNTEAFFGQGTRLTVV.

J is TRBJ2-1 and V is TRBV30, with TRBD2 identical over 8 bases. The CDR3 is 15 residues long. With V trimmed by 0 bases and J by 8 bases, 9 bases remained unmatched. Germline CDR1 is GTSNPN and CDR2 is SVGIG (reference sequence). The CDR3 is CAWSVGAGVGDEQFF. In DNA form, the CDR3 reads TGTGCCTGGAGTGTGGGAGCGGGAGTCGGTGATGAGCAGTTCTTC. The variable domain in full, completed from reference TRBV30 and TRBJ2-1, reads SQTIHQWPATLVQPVGSPLSLECTVEGTSNPNLYWYRQAAGRGLQLLFYSVGIGQISSEVPQNLSASRPQDRQFILSSKKLLLSDSGFYLCAWSVGAGVGDEQFFGPGTRLTVL.

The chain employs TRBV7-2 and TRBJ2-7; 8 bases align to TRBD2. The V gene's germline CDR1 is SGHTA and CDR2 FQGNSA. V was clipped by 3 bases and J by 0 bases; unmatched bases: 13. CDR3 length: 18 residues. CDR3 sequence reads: CASSLVGRTSSNSYEQYF. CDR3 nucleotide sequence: TGTGCCAGCAGCTTGGTTGGGAGGACTAGCTCTAACTCCTACGAGCAGTACTTC.

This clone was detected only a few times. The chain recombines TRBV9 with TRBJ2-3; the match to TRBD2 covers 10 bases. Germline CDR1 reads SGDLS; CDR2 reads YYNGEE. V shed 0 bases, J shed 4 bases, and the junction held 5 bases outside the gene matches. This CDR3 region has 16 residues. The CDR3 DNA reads TGTGCCAGCAGCGTAGAGCTAGCGGGAGTTCCAGATACGCAGTATTTT. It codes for CASSVELAGVPDTQYF.

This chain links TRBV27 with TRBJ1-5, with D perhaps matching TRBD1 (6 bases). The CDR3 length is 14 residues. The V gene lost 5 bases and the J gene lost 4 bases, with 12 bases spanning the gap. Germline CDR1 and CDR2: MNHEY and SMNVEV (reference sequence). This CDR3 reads CASSPWTENQPQHF. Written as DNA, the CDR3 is TGTGCCAGCAGTCCGTGGACAGAAAATCAGCCCCAGCATTTT.

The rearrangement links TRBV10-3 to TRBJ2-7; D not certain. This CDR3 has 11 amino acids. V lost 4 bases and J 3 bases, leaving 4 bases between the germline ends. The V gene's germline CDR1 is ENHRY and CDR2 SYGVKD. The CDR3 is CAISAGYEQYF. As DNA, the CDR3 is TGTGCCATCAGTGCGGGCTACGAGCAGTACTTC.

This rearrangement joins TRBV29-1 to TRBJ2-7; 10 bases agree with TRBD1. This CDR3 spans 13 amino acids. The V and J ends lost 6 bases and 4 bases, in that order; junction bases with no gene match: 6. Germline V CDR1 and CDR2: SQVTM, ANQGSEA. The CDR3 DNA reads TGCAGCGTCCAACCGGGACAGGGGTACGAGCAGTACTTC. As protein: CSVQPGQGYEQYF.

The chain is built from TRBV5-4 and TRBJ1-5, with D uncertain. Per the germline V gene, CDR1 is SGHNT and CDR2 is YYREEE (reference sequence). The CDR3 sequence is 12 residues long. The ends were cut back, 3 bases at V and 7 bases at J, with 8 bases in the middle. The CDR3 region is CASSSRGQPQHF. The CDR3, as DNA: TGTGCCAGCAGCTCGCGAGGACAGCCCCAGCATTTT.

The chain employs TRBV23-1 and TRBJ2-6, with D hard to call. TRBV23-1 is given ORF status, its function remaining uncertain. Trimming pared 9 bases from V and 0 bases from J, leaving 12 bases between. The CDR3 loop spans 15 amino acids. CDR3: CASGHGPSGANVLTF. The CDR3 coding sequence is TGCGCCAGTGGTCATGGCCCCTCTGGGGCCAACGTCCTGACTTTC.